These 5 T cell receptor beta chains were sequenced from one sample in a study of shared clonotypes between healthy human individuals. Clones were sequenced by immunoSEQ multiplex PCR, and TCRdb holds only the in-frame ones, with some missing. Here the sample spans some 2.1 million clones, roughly 94% being singletons. The sequenced sample was naive CD4+ T cells sorted from blood. As for subset: CD45RA+ positively selected. These receptors originate from a man aged 18 to 29 in good health.

Comments on this clone: Other DNA variants within this sample encode the same CDR3. The rearrangement uses TRBV7-2 and TRBJ1-1, with D unclear. Per germline, CDR1 SGHTA and CDR2 FQGNSA. The germline V and J ends were trimmed by 2 bases and 2 bases, with 6 bases remaining between them. The CDR3 sequence is 13 residues long. The CDR3 here is CASSLRLNTEAFF. CDR3 DNA: TGTGCCAGCAGCTTACGGCTCAACACTGAAGCTTTCTTT.

The chain couples TRBV6-6 to TRBJ1-5; D is unresolved. V was shortened by 2 bases and J by 4 bases, with 6 bases between the two germline ends. CDR1 MNHNY and CDR2 SVGAGI come from the germline V gene (reference sequence). CDR3 size: 13 residues. The CDR3 DNA follows: TGTGCCAGCAGTTACGAGCATAATCAGCCCCAGCATTTT. Residues: CASSYEHNQPQHF.

This chain connects TRBV18 to TRBJ2-1; possible D gene TRBD2, 5 bases. This CDR3 contains 16 residues. CDR1 and CDR2 from the germline V gene are KGHSH and LQKENI. Trimming stripped 3 bases from V and 3 bases from J, with 15 bases between. DNA of the CDR3: TGTGCCAGCTCACCCTCTTCTAGCTCCCTCTACAATGAGCAGTTCTTC. Encoded protein: CASSPSSSSLYNEQFF.

The V call is TRBV6-5, the J call TRBJ2-7, with D possibly being TRBD2 (5 bases). Germline CDR1 reads MNHEY; CDR2 reads SVGAGI. V lost 7 bases and J lost 6, with 13 bases in between. The CDR3 has 12 residues. The CDR3 spells CASTRGGPEQYF. The CDR3 DNA reads TGTGCCAGCACCCGGGGTGGACCCGAGCAGTACTTC.

The chain links TRBV18 to TRBJ1-1; D may be TRBD1 (5 bases). The CDR3 loop spans 13 amino acids. V was clipped by 4 bases and J by 4 bases, with 10 bases between them. From germline, CDR1 is KGHSH and CDR2 LQKENI. The CDR3 is CASSLGEVTEAFF. The CDR3 DNA follows: TGTGCCAGCTCACTGGGGGAAGTCACTGAAGCTTTCTTT.